These 10 T cell receptor beta chains were sequenced from one sample in a study of T cells after yellow fever vaccination. TCRdb redid the calling of the 5' RACE reads with MiXCR, one entry per CDR3 protein. Of tens of thousands of distinct CDR3 sequences in the sample, around 7.3% were seen once. The sample was CD8+ T cells sorted from PBMCs, taken on the day of the yellow fever booster vaccination. Receptors were obtained from a man aged 30 to 39 who received the YFV17D yellow fever vaccine.

This clonotype came up many times. V is TRBV6-5 and J is TRBJ2-7, with D uncertain. The V end lost 0 bases, the J end lost 2 bases, and 11 bases lay between the germline ends. Per the germline V gene, CDR1 is MNHEY and CDR2 is SVGAGI. CDR3 size: 15 residues. In nucleotides, the CDR3 is TGTGCCAGCAGTTACTCGCCGACGCCTGCCTACGAGCAGTACTTC. As protein: CASSYSPTPAYEQYF.

This clonotype was recorded a few times. V gene TRBV7-9 combines with J gene TRBJ2-7; D is perhaps TRBD2 (6 bases). The CDR3 loop spans 14 amino acids. CDR1 and CDR2 from the germline V gene are SEHNR and FQNEAQ (reference sequence). The V end lost 5 bases, the J end lost 5 bases, and 16 bases lay between the germline ends. The CDR3 loop is CASSPGEEAHEQYF. In DNA form, the CDR3 reads TGTGCCAGCAGCCCCGGGGAGGAGGCCCACGAGCAGTACTTC.

This clonotype was detected many times. The rearrangement uses TRBV7-2 and TRBJ2-1, with 11 bases aligning to TRBD2. Trimming took 4 bases from V and 5 from J; bases not matched to a gene: 7. Germline values: CDR1 SGHTA, CDR2 FQGNSA. This CDR3 has 16 amino acids. The CDR3 nucleotides read TGTGCCAGCAGCTCGATCCTACTAGCGGGAGACAATGAGCAGTTCTTC. This encodes CASSSILLAGDNEQFF.

This clonotype was seen at least ten times. The genes are TRBV5-6 and TRBJ2-7; D uncertain. Per germline, CDR1 SGHDT and CDR2 YYEEEE. The CDR3 contains 17 residues. V was pared by 5 bases and J by 2 bases, with 23 bases between. The CDR3 DNA reads as TGTGCCAGCAGTTTTGGGGAAGTCCTAACCATCACCTACGAGCAGTACTTC. Its translation: CASSFGEVLTITYEQYF.

This clonotype was observed a handful of times. The V call is TRBV6-6, the J call TRBJ2-5; D is undetermined. Trimming took off 4 bases at V and 5 bases at J, with 11 bases between the two ends. The germline CDR1 and CDR2 sequences are MNHNY and SVGAGI (reference sequence). The CDR3 has 13 residues. CDR3 DNA: TGTGCCAGCAGTTTGTTCTTAGGGGAGACCCAGTACTTC. Protein product: CASSLFLGETQYF.

This clonotype was observed at least ten times. The chain has TRBV7-9 and TRBJ2-2; 9 bases line up with TRBD1. V trimming: 6 bases; J trimming: 6 bases; junction bases outside the gene matches: 5. In germline, CDR1 is SEHNR, CDR2 FQNEAQ (reference sequence). The CDR3 has 14 residues. Here the CDR3 DNA reads TGTGCCAGCAGAACAGGGGGCGATTCCGGGGAGCTGTTTTTT. Protein: CASRTGGDSGELFF.

This clonotype was counted between two and nine times. V usage is TRBV7-9 and J usage is TRBJ1-2; no reliable D call. Trimming took 5 bases from V and 1 from J, leaving 11 bases between them. Germline assignment: CDR1 SEHNR and CDR2 FQNEAQ (reference sequence). The CDR3 length is 14 residues. The CDR3 nucleotides read TGTGCCAGCAGCGCCTCGGGGAATAACTATGGCTACACCTTC. Its protein product is CASSASGNNYGYTF.

The chain joins TRBV7-9 to TRBJ1-2; D is ambiguous. CDR1 is SEHNR and CDR2 is FQNEAQ in the germline V gene (reference sequence). The ends were cut back, 5 bases at V and 5 bases at J, with 12 bases in the middle. This CDR3 comprises 13 residues. As DNA, the CDR3 is TGTGCCAGCAGCCCCCCTCGCGGGTATGGCTACACCTTC. The encoded protein is CASSPPRGYGYTF.

This clonotype came up many times. V and J are TRBV6-5 and TRBJ2-3, with D possibly being TRBD2 (6 bases). V dropped 5 bases and J dropped 6 bases, with 12 bases sitting between them. Germline CDR1 MNHEY, CDR2 SVGAGI. The CDR3 spans 13 residues. The CDR3 here is CASSHGGADTQYF. Here the CDR3 DNA reads TGTGCCAGCAGTCACGGAGGGGCGGATACGCAGTATTTT.

This clonotype was detected many times. The chain links TRBV10-3 to TRBJ2-7; D is ambiguous. The CDR3 length is 13 residues. The germline CDR1 and CDR2 sequences are ENHRY and SYGVKD. The V end lost 4 bases, the J end lost 3 bases, and 10 bases lay between the germline ends. CDR3 bases: TGTGCCATCAGTGGCAACACCTTCTACGAGCAGTACTTC. This gives the protein CAISGNTFYEQYF.